The present TCR beta chain was sequenced within a study of vaccination effects on CD4 cells after COVID-19 (dated by TCRdb to about 2022). Study-wide context: The ViraFEST assay stimulated PBMC with viral peptide pools and then used TCR sequencing to identify antigen-specific CD4+ T cell clonotypes by expansion. Three convalescent patients were sampled early (day +14) and late (day +241, +227, +161 respectively) after vaccination. Post-vaccine samples across the study were collected a median of 72 days after the second dose, with a range of 14 to 241. About 2.1 million PBMC per well were cultured with around 10 ug/ml peptides in IMDM containing around 4.6% human AB serum, roughly 10 IU/ml IL-2 and gentamicin. In both COVID-19 convalescent patients and infection-naive vaccine recipients, the study compared SARS-CoV-2 spike-specific CD4+ TCR repertoires from before mRNA vaccination with those from after it. The full study included over 8 COVID-19 convalescent patients and a few SARS-CoV-2-naive healthy vaccine recipients. In the study, cultures from other donors were sequenced using the Oncomine TCR Beta short-read assay on an Illumina iSeq 100.

What the research found in general, with its limitations: For convalescent patients, new clones induced by the vaccine made up most of the post-vaccine spike-reactive repertoire, and these new clones were largely distinct from the clones induced by infection. Only a small number of convalescent patients were included, and no early post-infection timepoints were available, which limited the study. At late post-vaccination timepoints, both infection-induced and vaccine-induced clones showed marked clonal contraction, consistent with waning T cell responses.

For CDR1 and CDR2, the germline V gene (reference sequence) lists LNHNV and YYDKDF. There are 13 amino acids in the CDR3, from cysteine to phenylalanine inclusive. Only CDR3 DNA is held: 39 bases, read in frame from base 1. V sheds 8 bases and J sheds 4 bases, leaving 14 bases between their ends. After more than nine days of culture, CD4+ T cells were isolated with the EasySep CD4+ T cell isolation kit. PCR-confirmed SARS-CoV-2 infection had occurred in convalescent patients between March and December 2020, before the Alpha, Beta and Delta variants emerged in the United States. Each participant received two doses of an mRNA SARS-CoV-2 vaccine, either BNT162b2 or mRNA-1273. Half of the culture medium was replaced with fresh IL-2-containing medium on days 3 and 7. Each peptide stimulation condition was cultured in triplicate wells unless otherwise noted. Using Ficoll-Paque Plus gradient centrifugation, PBMC were separated from whole blood and then either used fresh or cryopreserved at -140C. Genomic DNA was extracted from cultured CD4+ T cells with the QIAamp micro DNA kit.

Libraries were built with the immunoSEQ multiplex PCR assay. DNA from the CD4+ T cells that had been cultured and isolated underwent TCR beta CDR3 sequencing. The source study handled its data this way. Non-productive TCR sequences were discarded, and reads were trimmed to the CDR3 region, with only CDR3s of 7 or more amino acids retained. The MANAFEST web app was used to identify antigen-specific clonotypes by comparing expansion in peptide wells with expansion in reference cultures. To count as positive, a clone had to show expansion at FDR<0.05 compared with the reference and with all other wells, an odds ratio above 5, and a frequency above 0.1% in two replicate wells. A clonotype was defined as cross-reactive if the clonotype was significantly expanded both in SARS-CoV-2 spike wells and in at least one common cold coronavirus spike condition. CDR3 similarity was assessed by Levenshtein distance with the stringdist R package, and unrooted trees were built with ape in R 3.6.1. Drawn from immuneACCESS, this table holds only the in-frame rearrangements with V and J called that TCRdb kept. Clones are partly lost; checked studies trace under half to an unresolved V gene and leave the rest unexplained. V and J calls plus clone size are reproduced from that table; the DNA served to infer D and trimming. The sample table records 30,000 to 35,000 clones; approximately 81% of these occur just once. The biggest ten clones account for 6.5% to 7.5% of the sample.

Note on this clone: The clone's antigen remains unknown. Base qualities are not recorded, but no much larger clone differs from it by a single base.

The sequence links TRBV15 to TRBJ2-5; the D gene is possibly TRBD1, with 6 bases matching. Sequenced material: CD4+ T cells from PBMCs cultured without peptide, taken after COVID-19 vaccination. The TCR comes from a human donor who had a prior SARS-CoV-2 infection. The DNA is TGTGCCACCCGGGACATTAGTAGAGAGACCCAGTACTTC. Its coded protein is CATRDISRETQYF. With the portions outside the CDR3 filled from the reference TRBV15 and TRBJ2-5 genes, the complete variable region becomes DAMVIQNPRYQVTQFGKPVTLSCSQTLNHNVMYWYQQKSSQAPKLLFHYYDKDFNNEADTPDNFQSRRPNTSFCFLDIRSPGLGDTAMYLCATRDISRETQYFGPGTRLLVL.